Below, 27 T cell receptor beta chains from the same sample are listed, as sequenced in a study of blood T cell repertoires in COVID-19. TCRdb's copy holds only in-frame clones and misses some; the assay was immunoSEQ multiplex PCR. The sample holds approximately 190,000 clones, roughly 80% seen once. The specimen was peripheral blood. These receptors all stem from a human donor in a cohort sampled during active COVID-19.

DNA of the CDR3: TGTGCCATCAGTGAGACGGGACTCGGCACAGATACGCAGTATTTT. Translating gives CAISETGLGTDTQYF. The rearrangement uses TRBV10-3 and TRBJ2-3, with D possibly TRBD2 on 6 matching bases. Germline assignment: CDR1 ENHRY and CDR2 SYGVKD. V lost 2 bases, J lost 1 base, and 10 bases lay in between. The CDR3 extends over 15 amino acids.

This rearrangement joins TRBV6-5 to TRBJ2-7; D remains ambiguous. Germline V lookup: CDR1 MNHEY, CDR2 SVGAGI. The CDR3 length is 10 residues. V lost 1 base to trimming and J lost 11 bases, with 6 bases between them. The CDR3 sequence: CASSYCRKYV. The CDR3, as DNA: TGTGCCAGCAGTTACTGTAGAAAGTACGTC.

The chain is built from TRBV5-1 and TRBJ2-3; D may be TRBD1 (6 bases). This CDR3 comprises 15 residues. Germline CDR1 reads SGHRS; CDR2 reads YFSETQ. V lost 0 bases and J lost 0, with 8 bases in between. The CDR3 region is CASSLAQGSTDTQYF. The CDR3 DNA sequence: TGCGCCAGCAGCTTGGCACAGGGAAGCACAGATACGCAGTATTTT.

The genes are TRBV21-1 and TRBJ2-7; the D call in the table, TRBD2, was not verified against the DNA. TRBV21-1 counts as a pseudogene. The CDR3 is 17 amino acids. The CDR3 region is CASSSFGGTIPSYEQYV. In nucleotides, the CDR3 is TGTGCCAGCAGTAGCTTCGGGGGGACAATCCCTTCGTACGAGCAGTACGTC.

This clone was detected once. The chain links TRBV6-5 to TRBJ2-7; 7 bases match TRBD2. This CDR3 is 13 amino acids long. The V and J ends lost 5 bases and 3 bases, in that order; junction bases with no gene match: 4. From germline, CDR1 is MNHEY and CDR2 SVGAGI. The CDR3, as DNA: TGTGCCAGCAGTATCCGGGAGGACTACGAGCAGTACTTC. Amino acids: CASSIREDYEQYF.

The J gene is TRBJ2-5, the V gene TRBV5-1, with TRBD2 matching over 14 bases. Germline V CDR1 and CDR2: SGHRS, YFSETQ. Trimming cost V 1 base and J 7 bases; bases outside gene matches: 9. This CDR3 is 17 amino acids long. This chain's CDR3 is CASSLQFGGLAGATQYF. CDR3 in DNA: TGCGCCAGCAGCTTGCAATTTGGGGGACTAGCGGGAGCGACCCAGTACTTC.

This sequence joins TRBV7-9 and TRBJ2-2, with no clear D. Germline CDR1 and CDR2: SEHNR and FQNEAQ (reference sequence). This CDR3 comprises 12 residues. Trimming removed 8 bases from V and 6 bases from J, with 10 bases in between. CDR3 region: CASPTSPGELFF. The CDR3 region has the DNA TGTGCCAGCCCTACGTCCCCCGGGGAGCTGTTTTTT.

The chain couples TRBV2 to TRBJ1-2, with D possibly being TRBD1 (5 bases). Germline V CDR1 and CDR2: SNHLY, FYNNEI. The CDR3 consists of 17 residues. V was shortened by 4 bases and J by 4 bases, with 22 bases between the two germline ends. The CDR3 is CASSAMSVGVHGYGYTF. The CDR3 DNA reads TGTGCCAGCAGTGCTATGTCTGTAGGGGTTCATGGCTATGGCTACACCTTC.

The V call is TRBV29-1, the J call TRBJ2-5; D possibly corresponds to TRBD2 (6 bases). CDR1 SQVTM and CDR2 ANQGSEA come from the germline V gene. The germline V and J ends were trimmed by 2 bases and 4 bases, with 8 bases remaining between them. The CDR3 consists of 12 residues. CDR3 protein: CSVELGGETQYF. In DNA, the CDR3 is TGCAGCGTTGAATTGGGGGGAGAGACCCAGTACTTC.

The gene calls are TRBV5-1 and TRBJ1-1; no clear D. The CDR3 runs to 15 residues. Germline V gives CDR1 SGHRS, CDR2 YFSETQ. V was trimmed by 0 bases and J by 0 bases, leaving 9 bases between them. The CDR3 DNA sequence: TGCGCCAGCAGCTTGGCCACTTTGGTGAACACTGAAGCTTTCTTT. Amino acid sequence: CASSLATLVNTEAFF.

This clone was recorded once. The chain carries TRBV19 and TRBJ1-2, with TRBD1 as a possible D gene (6 bases). The V end was cut by 6 bases, the J end by 4 bases, with 12 bases between. In germline, CDR1 is LNHDA, CDR2 SQIVND (reference sequence). The CDR3 has 13 amino acids. CDR3 nucleotide sequence: TGTGCCAGTAGAGACCAGGGGAGCTATGGCTACACCTTC. Protein sequence: CASRDQGSYGYTF.

V usage is TRBV19 and J usage is TRBJ2-2; 11 bases fit TRBD1. The germline V gene encodes CDR1 LNHDA and CDR2 SQIVND (reference sequence). The length of the CDR3 is 16 residues. V lost 6 bases, J lost 6 bases, and 9 bases stayed unmatched. CDR3 protein: CASSSPGQGGSGELFF. CDR3 nucleotide sequence: TGTGCCAGTAGCTCCCCGGGACAGGGGGGATCCGGGGAGCTGTTTTTT.

The chain combines TRBV4-1 with TRBJ2-6; TRBD1 agrees at 8 bases. Trimming cost V 1 base and J 0 bases; bases outside gene matches: 5. The CDR3 totals 18 residues. Germline-derived CDR1 and CDR2 are MGHRA and YSYEKL. The CDR3 here is CASSQARTGNSGANVLTF. CDR3 in DNA: TGCGCCAGCAGCCAAGCGAGGACAGGGAACTCTGGGGCCAACGTCCTGACTTTC.

The gene calls are TRBV10-1 and TRBJ1-1; D may be TRBD1 (5 bases). The germline gives CDR1 WNHNN, CDR2 SYGVQD (reference sequence). The CDR3 runs to 16 residues. V lost 3 bases and J 5 bases, leaving 19 bases between the germline ends. CDR3 residues: CASSDRGSPRGTEAFF. CDR3 nucleotides: TGCGCCAGCAGTGATCGGGGGTCCCCCCGAGGTACTGAAGCTTTCTTT.

The chain has TRBV9 and TRBJ2-2; 11 bases agree with TRBD2. Per germline, CDR1 SGDLS and CDR2 YYNGEE. J was trimmed by 2 bases and V by 6 bases; bases with no gene match: 6. CDR3 length equals 16 residues. CDR3 coding DNA: TGTGCCAGCACCATTAGCGGGGGGGGAAACACCGGGGAGCTGTTTTTT. Translation: CASTISGGGNTGELFF.

This rearrangement joins TRBV10-2 to TRBJ1-2, with 7 bases lining up with TRBD1. Losses at the gene ends were 7 bases for V and 7 bases for J; bases not matched to a gene: 12. The V gene's germline CDR1 is WSHSY and CDR2 SAAADI. The length of the CDR3 is 14 residues. CDR3 sequence (DNA): TGCGCCAGCACTGATTCGACAGGGATCGGTGGCTACACCTTC. It encodes CASTDSTGIGGYTF.

The chain combines TRBV2 with TRBJ2-3, with 9 bases identical to TRBD2. This CDR3 is built from 15 residues. Trimming removed 2 bases from V and 6 bases from J; junction bases left unmatched: 6. In germline, CDR1 is SNHLY, CDR2 FYNNEI. The CDR3 bases are TGTGCCAGCAGTGAACTAGCGGGATCCGCCGATACGCAGTATTTT. This sequence encodes CASSELAGSADTQYF. The entire variable domain, with the rest obtained from reference TRBV2 and TRBJ2-3, is as follows: EPEVTQTPSHQVTQMGQEVILRCVPISNHLYFYWYRQILGQKVEFLVSFYNNEISEKSEIFDDQFSVERPDGSNFTLKIRSTKLEDSAMYFCASSELAGSADTQYFGPGTRLTVL.

The DNA of the CDR3 is TGCGCCAGCAGGTATTCACTAGCGAGAAGGGGGGGCTCCTACAATGAGCAGTTCTTC. As protein: CASRYSLARRGGSYNEQFF. The V and J genes are TRBV5-1 and TRBJ2-1; weak D call: TRBD2 (7 bases). This CDR3 is built from 19 residues. In germline, CDR1 is SGHRS, CDR2 YFSETQ. The V gene lost 5 bases and the J gene lost 0 bases, with 24 bases spanning the gap.

The rearrangement links TRBV10-3 to TRBJ1-1, with a weak D call TRBD1 (5 bases). The CDR3 runs to 13 residues. Per germline, CDR1 ENHRY and CDR2 SYGVKD. V gave up 10 bases and J gave up 3 bases, with 15 bases separating them. The CDR3 spells CATTRREDTEAFF. In nucleotides, the CDR3 is TGTGCCACCACACGCAGGGAGGACACTGAAGCTTTCTTT.

This clone was counted a single time. This chain connects TRBV2 to TRBJ2-3, with 10 bases matching TRBD2. J lost 0 bases, V lost 5 bases, and 14 bases had no gene match. Germline V CDR1 and CDR2: SNHLY, FYNNEI. CDR3 length equals 19 residues. The CDR3 coding sequence is TGTGCCAGCAGTCCCCCGCGGAGCGGGGGGGACAGGAGCACAGATACGCAGTATTTT. As protein: CASSPPRSGGDRSTDTQYF.

The J gene is TRBJ2-7, the V gene TRBV19; 8 bases match TRBD1. Germline V gene sequence: CDR1 LNHDA, CDR2 SQIVND (reference sequence). The CDR3 length is 14 residues. The V segment lost 4 bases and the J segment 3 bases; nucleotides outside the gene matches: 5. As DNA, the CDR3 is TGTGCCAGTAGTACGACTACAGGGGGCTACGAGCAGTACTTC. This gives the protein CASSTTTGGYEQYF.

CDR3 in amino acids: CASSIVPGGYGYTF. CDR3 sequence (DNA): TGTGCCAGTAGTATCGTCCCAGGGGGGTATGGCTACACCTTC. This sequence joins TRBV19 and TRBJ1-2, with TRBD1 matching 7 bases. The germline gives CDR1 LNHDA, CDR2 SQIVND (reference sequence). This CDR3 has 14 residues. V lost 3 bases and J lost 5; bases outside the gene matches: 6.

The genes are TRBV12-3 or TRBV12-4 and TRBJ1-4; D is ambiguous. V was clipped by 7 bases and J by 7 bases, with 10 bases between them. CDR3 size: 12 residues. The CDR3 here is CASTGSGEKLFF. The CDR3 DNA reads as TGTGCCAGCACCGGATCGGGTGAAAAACTGTTTTTT.

This clone occurred once. The chain couples TRBV6-6 to TRBJ2-1, with 7 bases aligning to TRBD2. The CDR3 is made up of 15 amino acids. V shed 6 bases, J shed 7 bases, and the junction held 12 bases outside the gene matches. CDR1 is MNHNY and CDR2 is SVGAGI in the germline V gene (reference sequence). CDR3 bases: TGTGCCAGCAGAAACGGACTAGTTACGGATAATGAGCAGTTCTTC. Translation: CASRNGLVTDNEQFF.

V gene TRBV30 combines with J gene TRBJ1-2; 8 positions match TRBD1. Trimming cost V 3 bases and J 8 bases; bases outside gene matches: 8. The CDR3 covers 13 residues. The V gene's germline CDR1 is GTSNPN and CDR2 SVGIG (reference sequence). The CDR3 loop is CAWRGDRGGGYTF. The CDR3 coding sequence is TGTGCCTGGAGAGGTGACAGGGGAGGGGGCTACACCTTC.

CDR3 sequence: CAWRLAGNGETQYF. CDR3 in DNA: TGTGCCTGGAGATTGGCGGGGAACGGGGAGACCCAGTACTTC. The V call is TRBV30, the J call TRBJ2-5, with D tentatively TRBD2 (6 bases). Trimming cost V 3 bases and J 5 bases, with 16 bases left between them. The CDR3 sequence is 14 residues long. Germline V gives CDR1 GTSNPN, CDR2 SVGIG (reference sequence).

A few counts support this clone. The chain employs TRBV25-1 and TRBJ2-7; TRBD1 might be the D (6 bases). CDR1 and CDR2 from the germline V gene are MGHDK and SYGVNS. V was trimmed by 4 bases and J by 2 bases, leaving 12 bases between them. The CDR3 spans 14 residues. The CDR3, as DNA: TGTGCCAGCAGTGTCGGGACACTTACCTACGAGCAGTACTTC. It is translated as CASSVGTLTYEQYF.